This TCR beta chain was captured in a study of cytomegalovirus exposure and HLA in healthy donors. Study-level background: As released early, the data held 80 million to 90 million unique TCRs from HLA-typed donors.

Details on this clone: The antigen is not known.

CDR1 is MNHEY, CDR2 SMNVEV, per germline (reference sequence). There are 13 residues in the CDR3. V was pared by 5 bases and J by 9 bases, with 5 bases of the junction left unmatched. Study-wide results and caveats: The authors listed around 150 TCR beta chains as cytomegalovirus-associated. Clonal expansion, a later analysis showed, was greater in HLA-associated TCR beta chains than in equally common others. Previously analyzed data showed that most TCR beta V segments were productive at a frequency of about 87% or about 30%.

The PCR made use of 60 Vbeta and 13 Jbeta primers. TCRdb's copy holds only in-frame clones and misses some; the assay was immunoSEQ multiplex PCR. The table lists fewer than 200,000 clones, about 80% of them singletons, with 4% to 5% in the top ten. The sequence derives from a man aged 25 to 40 in good health and CMV-seronegative. The V gene is TRBV27, the J gene TRBJ2-1; TRBD1 aligns across 9 bases. Sequenced sample: PBMCs. The CDR3 loop is CASSLGQGPEQFF. The CDR3 nucleotides are TGTGCCAGCAGTCTGGGACAGGGTCCTGAGCAGTTCTTC.